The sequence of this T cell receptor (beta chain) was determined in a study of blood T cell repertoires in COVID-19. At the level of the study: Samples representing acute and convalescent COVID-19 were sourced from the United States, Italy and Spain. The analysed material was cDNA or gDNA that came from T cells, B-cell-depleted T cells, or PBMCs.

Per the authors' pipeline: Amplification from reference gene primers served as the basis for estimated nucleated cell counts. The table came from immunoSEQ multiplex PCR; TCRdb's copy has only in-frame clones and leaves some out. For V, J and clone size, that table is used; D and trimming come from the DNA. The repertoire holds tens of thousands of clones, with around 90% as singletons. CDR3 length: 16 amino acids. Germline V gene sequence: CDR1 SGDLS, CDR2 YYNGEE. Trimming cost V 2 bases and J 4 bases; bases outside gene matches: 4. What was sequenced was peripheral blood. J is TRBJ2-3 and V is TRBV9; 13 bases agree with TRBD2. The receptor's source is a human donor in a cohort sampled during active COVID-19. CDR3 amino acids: CASSVGLAGIADTQYF. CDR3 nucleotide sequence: TGTGCCAGCAGCGTGGGACTAGCGGGGATCGCAGATACGCAGTATTTT.